Listed below are T cell receptor beta chains from one sample, sequenced in a study of cytomegalovirus exposure and HLA in healthy donors. The method was immunoSEQ multiplex PCR; TCRdb's version includes in-frame clones alone and lacks a portion of them. The data hold approximately 220,000 clones, with about 83% observed a single time. Material for sequencing was PBMCs. These receptors all stem from a man between 18 and 29 years old in good health and CMV-seronegative. CDR3s include the opening cysteine and the closing phenylalanine or tryptophan. Clone size is given for some rows only: seen once, a few or many times, or a class if the clone is expanded.

CDR3	length	size	J	V
CASSEAGTSGRTDTQYF	17	-	TRBJ2-3	TRBV2
CASSLGASGNTIYF	14	-	TRBJ1-3	TRBV5-1
CASSESGPSYEQYF	14	-	TRBJ2-7	TRBV2
CASSRFTYEQYF	12	-	TRBJ2-7	TRBV7-2
CASRERQAGGEETQYF	16	-	TRBJ2-5	TRBV27
CATSTYRGTSAGGTEAFF	18	-	TRBJ1-1	TRBV15
CASSLSVVSDTQYF	14	-	TRBJ2-3	TRBV4-3
CASRAGSSGNTIYF	14	-	TRBJ1-3	TRBV9
CASSQVQDRTPIGYTF	16	-	TRBJ1-2	TRBV4-1
CASSATSGGVRTGELFF	17	-	TRBJ2-2	TRBV9
CASSPRLRDTQYF	13	-	TRBJ2-3	TRBV7-7
CSAISGRTQHF	11	-	TRBJ1-5	TRBV20-1
CASSPWGSNEKLFF	14	-	TRBJ1-4	TRBV19
CASSLVTAGYTF	12	few	TRBJ1-2	TRBV7-2
CASRRLGHYEQYF	13	-	TRBJ2-7	TRBV28
CSVSGGPNEQFF	12	-	TRBJ2-1	TRBV29-1
CASSSLGNGNEKLFF	15	-	TRBJ1-4	TRBV7-2
CASSQGRGRSYNEQFF	16	-	TRBJ2-1	TRBV4-1
CAISETGEQFF	11	-	TRBJ2-1	TRBV10-3
CASKWDSFGNTEAFF	15	-	TRBJ1-1	TRBV6-4
CASSFGGEQFF	11	-	TRBJ2-1	TRBV9
CASSPPYSEAFF	12	-	TRBJ1-1	TRBV27
CASSESVGVPSPLHF	15	-	TRBJ1-6	TRBV10-2
CASSLTPPGGDGYTF	15	-	TRBJ1-2	TRBV7-3
CASSLGLFTDTQYF	14	-	TRBJ2-3	TRBV7-2
CASSPDMVAYEQYF	14	-	TRBJ2-7	TRBV7-6
CASSLGVRESQPQHF	15	-	TRBJ1-5	TRBV11-2
CASSVSSGYEQYF	13	-	TRBJ2-7	TRBV9
CASSTRGDSEKLFF	14	-	TRBJ1-4	TRBV4-3
CASSLGLAGASGDTQYF	17	once	TRBJ2-3	TRBV7-2
CASSPRDRDRNEQFF	15	-	TRBJ2-1	TRBV25-1
CASSPGRPGTEQFF	14	-	TRBJ2-1	TRBV18
CASSAGLAGVSHEQYF	16	-	TRBJ2-7	TRBV9
CASSISFTANTGELFF	16	-	TRBJ2-2	TRBV27
CASSLRGREQYF	12	once	TRBJ2-7	TRBV28
CASSVGTGAYEQYF	14	-	TRBJ2-7	TRBV6-1